This record looks at one T cell receptor (beta chain) sequence and its context. Antigen unknown. The sample comes from a study of CD8 T cells in ankylosing spondylitis. V dropped 7 bases and J dropped 6 bases, with 12 bases sitting between them. The CDR3 totals 13 residues. The germline gives CDR1 SGHAT, CDR2 FQNNGV. TCRdb reprocessed the 5' RACE reads with MiXCR, giving one entry per CDR3 protein. The table has roughly 250,000 distinct CDR3 sequences, around 9.1% seen once. Study results and limitations: Reportedly, matched ankylosing spondylitis synovial fluid was significantly enriched for disease-linked clones. Ankylosing spondylitis blood appeared to be characterized by a TCR beta motif of fewer than ten highly homologous variants.

This chain uses TRBV11-2 with TRBJ2-2, with unresolved D. The receptor's source is a male donor with ankylosing spondylitis or in good health (not recorded which). Sequencing was performed on blood, either unsorted or a sorted T cell fraction (not recorded which). The CDR3 region has the DNA TGTGCCAGCACCATGTATGGCCCCGGGGAGCTGTTTTTT. Protein: CASTMYGPGELFF.